This TCR beta chain was identified in a study of shared clonotypes between healthy human individuals. Broader study findings: When naive CD4 clonotypes were compared across a few donors, around 5% were shared.

Some clones are missing from TCRdb's copy, which holds only in-frame ones; the method was immunoSEQ multiplex PCR. The repertoire holds some 500,000 clones, with roughly 95% as singletons. With regard to this clone: Its cognate antigen is unknown.

J gave up 1 base and V 8 bases, and 10 bases lay outside the gene matches. The CDR3 has 15 residues. Germline CDR1 reads MDHEN; CDR2 reads SYDVKM. The material sequenced was naive CD4+ T cells sorted from blood. Regarding subset: CD45RA+ positively selected. The rearrangement links TRBV28 to TRBJ2-7; 8 bases are a match to TRBD1. The origin of this receptor is a woman aged 25 to 39 in good health. CDR3 residues: CASSAPGTGSYEQYF. In DNA form, the CDR3 reads TGTGCCAGCTCCGCGCCGGGGACAGGATCCTACGAGCAGTACTTC.